This TCR beta chain was observed in a study of OX40 agonist ivuxolimab in advanced cancers. The CDR3 loop spans 11 amino acids. Per the germline V gene, CDR1 is DFQATT and CDR2 is SNEGSKA (reference sequence). V was clipped by 6 bases and J by 5 bases, with 11 bases between them. Method: immunoSEQ multiplex PCR; TCRdb's copy keeps in-frame clones and lacks some. In the table there are approximately 89,000 clones, approximately 91% of which are singletons. The sequences come from CD4+ or CD8+ T cells sorted from blood, collected in a trial of the OX40 agonist ivuxolimab. The source is an adult with an advanced solid tumor such as melanoma, head and neck, liver or kidney cancer. This sequence joins TRBV20-1 and TRBJ2-7; D gene uncertain. As DNA, the CDR3 is TGCAGTGCCCCGCTTTTAGACGAGCAGTACTTC. It yields the protein CSAPLLDEQYF.